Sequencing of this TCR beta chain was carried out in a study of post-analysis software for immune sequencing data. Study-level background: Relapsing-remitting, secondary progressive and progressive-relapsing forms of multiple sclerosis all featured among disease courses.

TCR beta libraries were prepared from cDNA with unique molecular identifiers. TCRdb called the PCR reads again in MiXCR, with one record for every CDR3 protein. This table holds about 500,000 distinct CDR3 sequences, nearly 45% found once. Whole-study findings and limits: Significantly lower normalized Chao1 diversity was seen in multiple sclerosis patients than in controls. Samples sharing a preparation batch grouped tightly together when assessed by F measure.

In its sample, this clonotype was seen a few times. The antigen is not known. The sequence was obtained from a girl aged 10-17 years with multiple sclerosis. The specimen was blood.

As DNA, the CDR3 is TGTGCCAGCAGTTACTCTGTAGGCGGAAACATCTACAATGAGCAGTTCTTC. Residues: CASSYSVGGNIYNEQFF. The rearrangement joins TRBV6-6 to TRBJ2-1; the D is unclear. Trimming took 0 bases from V and 3 from J, leaving 15 bases between them. The CDR3 has 17 amino acids. CDR1 is MNHNY and CDR2 is SVGAGI in the germline V gene (reference sequence).